The 5 T cell receptor beta chains below all came from one sample that was sequenced in a study of long-term antiretroviral therapy in people with HIV. Assay version v3.0 of immunoSEQ was used, and it was run at survey level. Profiling relied on immunoSEQ multiplex PCR, and the TCRdb table lists in-frame clones only, not all of them. The sample lists about 22,000 clones; 80% to 90% were seen once. The starting material was unsorted PBMCs, obtained 1.8 years before starting antiretroviral therapy. Receptor source: a woman in her thirties with HIV.

The chain has TRBV4-1 and TRBJ1-5; D perhaps matches TRBD1 (5 bases). The CDR3 is made up of 17 amino acids. Trimming pared 0 bases from V and 2 bases from J, leaving 14 bases between. The V gene's germline CDR1 is MGHRA and CDR2 YSYEKL. The CDR3 DNA follows: TGCGCCAGCAGCCAAGACCCGTGGGGGGGTGGCAATCAGCCCCAGCATTTT. Translation gives CASSQDPWGGGNQPQHF.

The chain carries TRBV19 and TRBJ2-1; tentatively, D is TRBD1 (5 bases). V lost 3 bases and J lost 7, with 19 bases in between. There are 16 residues in the CDR3. Germline V gene lookup returns CDR1 LNHDA and CDR2 SQIVND (reference sequence). The CDR3 here is CASSIGTGPLANEQFF. The CDR3 DNA is TGTGCCAGTAGTATTGGTACAGGACCCCTGGCGAATGAGCAGTTCTTC.

The chain couples TRBV30 to TRBJ1-3; TRBD1 matches 7 bases. CDR1 and CDR2 (germline): GTSNPN, SVGIG (reference sequence). V was clipped by 5 bases and J by 6 bases; unmatched bases: 4. This CDR3 has 12 amino acids. The CDR3 reads CAWGQAENTIYF. In DNA, the CDR3 is TGTGCCTGGGGACAGGCAGAAAACACCATATATTTT.

V gene TRBV6-1 combines with J gene TRBJ2-5; no definite D call. Germline V gene sequence: CDR1 MNHNS, CDR2 SASEGT. V lost 2 bases to trimming and J lost 4 bases, with 8 bases between them. The CDR3 runs to 13 residues. This CDR3 reads CASSETFRETQYF. In nucleotides, the CDR3 is TGTGCCAGCAGTGAAACGTTTCGAGAGACCCAGTACTTC.

The rearrangement uses TRBV11-3 and TRBJ2-2, with 11 bases matching TRBD1. V was clipped by 5 bases and J by 7 bases; unmatched bases: 12. The CDR3 consists of 17 residues. Germline V gene lookup returns CDR1 SGHNT and CDR2 YENEEA. The chain's CDR3 is CASSPGSGQGAGGELFF. The CDR3 nucleotides are TGTGCCAGCAGCCCCGGTTCCGGACAGGGGGCAGGCGGGGAGCTGTTTTTT.